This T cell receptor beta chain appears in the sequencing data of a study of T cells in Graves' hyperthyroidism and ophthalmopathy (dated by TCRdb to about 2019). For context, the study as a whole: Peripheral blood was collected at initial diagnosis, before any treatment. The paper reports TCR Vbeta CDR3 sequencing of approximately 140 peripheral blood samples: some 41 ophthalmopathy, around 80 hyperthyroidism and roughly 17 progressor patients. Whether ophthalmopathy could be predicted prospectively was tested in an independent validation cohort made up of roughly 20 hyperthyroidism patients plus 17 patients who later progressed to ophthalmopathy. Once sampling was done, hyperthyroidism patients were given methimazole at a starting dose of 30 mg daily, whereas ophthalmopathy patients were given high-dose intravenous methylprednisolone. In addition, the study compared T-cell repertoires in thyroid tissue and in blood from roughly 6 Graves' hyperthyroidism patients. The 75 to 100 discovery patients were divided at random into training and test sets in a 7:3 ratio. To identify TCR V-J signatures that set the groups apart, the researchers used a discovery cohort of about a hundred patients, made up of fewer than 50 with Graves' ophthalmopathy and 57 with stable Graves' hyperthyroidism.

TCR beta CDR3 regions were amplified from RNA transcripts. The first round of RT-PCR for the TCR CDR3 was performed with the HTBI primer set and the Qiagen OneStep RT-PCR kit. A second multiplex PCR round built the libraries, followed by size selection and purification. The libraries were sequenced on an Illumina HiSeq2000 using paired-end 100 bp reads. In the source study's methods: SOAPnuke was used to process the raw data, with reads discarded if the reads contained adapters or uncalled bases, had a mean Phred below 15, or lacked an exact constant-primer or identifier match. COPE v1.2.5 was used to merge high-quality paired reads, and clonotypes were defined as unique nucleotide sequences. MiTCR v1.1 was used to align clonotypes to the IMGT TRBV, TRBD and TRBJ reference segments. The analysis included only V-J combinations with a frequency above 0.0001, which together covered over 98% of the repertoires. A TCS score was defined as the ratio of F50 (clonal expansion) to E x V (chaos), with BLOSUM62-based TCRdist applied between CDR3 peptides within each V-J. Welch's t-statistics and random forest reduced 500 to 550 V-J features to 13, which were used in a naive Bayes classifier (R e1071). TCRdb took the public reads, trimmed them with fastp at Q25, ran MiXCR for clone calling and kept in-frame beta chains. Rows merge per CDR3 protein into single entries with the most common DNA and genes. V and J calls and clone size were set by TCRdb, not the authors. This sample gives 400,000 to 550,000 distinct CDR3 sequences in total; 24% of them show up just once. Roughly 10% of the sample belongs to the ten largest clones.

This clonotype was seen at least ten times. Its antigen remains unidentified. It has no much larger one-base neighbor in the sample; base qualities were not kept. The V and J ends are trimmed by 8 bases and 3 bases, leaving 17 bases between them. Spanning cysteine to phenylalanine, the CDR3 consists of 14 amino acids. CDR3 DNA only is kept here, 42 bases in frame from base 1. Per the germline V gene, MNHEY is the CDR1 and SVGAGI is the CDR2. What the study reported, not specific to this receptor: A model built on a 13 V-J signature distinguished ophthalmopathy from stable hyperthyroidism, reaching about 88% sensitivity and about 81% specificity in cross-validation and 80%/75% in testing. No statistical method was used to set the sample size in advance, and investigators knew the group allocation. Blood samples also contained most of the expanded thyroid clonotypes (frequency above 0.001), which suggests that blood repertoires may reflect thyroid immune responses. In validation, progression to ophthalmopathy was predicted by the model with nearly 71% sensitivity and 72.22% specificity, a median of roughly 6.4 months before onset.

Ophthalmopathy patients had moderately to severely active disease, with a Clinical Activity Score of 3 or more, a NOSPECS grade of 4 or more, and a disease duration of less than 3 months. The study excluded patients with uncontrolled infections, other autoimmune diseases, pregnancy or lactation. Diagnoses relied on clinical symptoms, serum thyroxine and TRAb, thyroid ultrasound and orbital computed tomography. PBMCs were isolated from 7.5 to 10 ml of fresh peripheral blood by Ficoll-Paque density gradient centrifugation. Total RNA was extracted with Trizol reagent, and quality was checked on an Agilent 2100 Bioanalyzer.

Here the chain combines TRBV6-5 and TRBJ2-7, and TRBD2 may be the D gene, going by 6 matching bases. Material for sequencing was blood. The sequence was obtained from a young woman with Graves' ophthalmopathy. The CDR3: CASWRAGTDYEQYF. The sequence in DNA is TGTGCCAGCTGGAGGGCAGGGACGGACTACGAGCAGTACTTC.